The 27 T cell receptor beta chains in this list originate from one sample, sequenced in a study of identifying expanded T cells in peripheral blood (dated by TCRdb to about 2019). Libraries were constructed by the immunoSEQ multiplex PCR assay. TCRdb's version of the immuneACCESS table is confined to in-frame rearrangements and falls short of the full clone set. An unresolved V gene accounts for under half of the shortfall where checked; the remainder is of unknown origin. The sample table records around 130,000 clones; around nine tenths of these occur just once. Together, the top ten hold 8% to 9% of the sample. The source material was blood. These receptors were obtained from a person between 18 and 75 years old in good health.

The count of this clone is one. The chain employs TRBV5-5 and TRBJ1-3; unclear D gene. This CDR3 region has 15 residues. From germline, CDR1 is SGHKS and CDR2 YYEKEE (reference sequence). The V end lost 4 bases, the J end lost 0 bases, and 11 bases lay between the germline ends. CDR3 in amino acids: CASSIYPSSGNTIYF. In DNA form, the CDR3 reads TGTGCCAGCAGCATTTATCCGAGCTCTGGAAACACCATATATTTT.

The CDR3 is CASSEMTDYNEQFF. The CDR3 DNA follows: TGTGCCAGCAGTGAAATGACGGACTACAATGAGCAGTTCTTC. This rearrangement joins TRBV2 to TRBJ2-1; no definite D call. CDR1 SNHLY and CDR2 FYNNEI come from the germline V gene. V was shortened by 2 bases and J by 3 bases, with 8 bases between the two germline ends. The CDR3 spans 14 residues. Complete variable domain (other parts from reference TRBV2 and TRBJ2-1): EPEVTQTPSHQVTQMGQEVILRCVPISNHLYFYWYRQILGQKVEFLVSFYNNEISEKSEIFDDQFSVERPDGSNFTLKIRSTKLEDSAMYFCASSEMTDYNEQFFGPGTRLTVL.

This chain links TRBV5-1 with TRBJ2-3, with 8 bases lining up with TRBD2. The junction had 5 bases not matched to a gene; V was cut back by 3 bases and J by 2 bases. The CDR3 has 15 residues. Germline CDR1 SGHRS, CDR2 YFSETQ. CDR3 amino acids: CASSSPSGPTDTQYF. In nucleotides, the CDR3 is TGCGCCAGCAGCTCCCCTAGCGGGCCCACAGATACGCAGTATTTT.

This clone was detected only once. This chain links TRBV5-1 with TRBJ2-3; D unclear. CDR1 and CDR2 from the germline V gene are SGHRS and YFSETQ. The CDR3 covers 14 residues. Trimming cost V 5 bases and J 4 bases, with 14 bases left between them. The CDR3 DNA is TGCGCCAGCAGGGTTAACCTTGCAGCAGATACGCAGTATTTT. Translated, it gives CASRVNLAADTQYF.

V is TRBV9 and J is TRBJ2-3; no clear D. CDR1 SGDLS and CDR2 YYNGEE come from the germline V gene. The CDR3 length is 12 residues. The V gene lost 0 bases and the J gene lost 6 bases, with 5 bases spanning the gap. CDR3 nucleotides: TGTGCCAGCAGCGTAGCTGAGGATACGCAGTATTTT. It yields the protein CASSVAEDTQYF. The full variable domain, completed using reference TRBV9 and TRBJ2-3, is DSGVTQTPKHLITATGQRVTLRCSPRSGDLSVYWYQQSLDQGLQFLIQYYNGEERAKGNILERFSAQQFPDLHSELNLSSLELGDSALYFCASSVAEDTQYFGPGTRLTVL.

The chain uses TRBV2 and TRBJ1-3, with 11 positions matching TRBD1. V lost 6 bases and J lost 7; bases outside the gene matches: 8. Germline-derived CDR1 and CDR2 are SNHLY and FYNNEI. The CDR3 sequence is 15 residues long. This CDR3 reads CASRSGTGGRNTIYF. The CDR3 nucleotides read TGTGCCAGCAGATCCGGGACAGGGGGTCGGAACACCATATATTTT. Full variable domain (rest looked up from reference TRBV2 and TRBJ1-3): EPEVTQTPSHQVTQMGQEVILRCVPISNHLYFYWYRQILGQKVEFLVSFYNNEISEKSEIFDDQFSVERPDGSNFTLKIRSTKLEDSAMYFCASRSGTGGRNTIYFGEGSWLTVV.

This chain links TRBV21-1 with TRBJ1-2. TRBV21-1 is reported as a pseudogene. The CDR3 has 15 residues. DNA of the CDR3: TGTGCCAGCACCGTGACCGGGAGACGTCTCTATGGCTACACCTTC. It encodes CASTVTGRRLYGYTF.

The CDR3 DNA reads TGTGCCAGCAGCTTTTCCCGGGGAGCTAACTATGGCTACACCTTC. Residues: CASSFSRGANYGYTF. This chain joins TRBV7-2 and TRBJ1-2; no clear D gene. Per germline, CDR1 SGHTA and CDR2 FQGNSA. The CDR3 extends over 15 amino acids. The V and J ends lost 3 bases and 0 bases respectively, with 11 bases between them.

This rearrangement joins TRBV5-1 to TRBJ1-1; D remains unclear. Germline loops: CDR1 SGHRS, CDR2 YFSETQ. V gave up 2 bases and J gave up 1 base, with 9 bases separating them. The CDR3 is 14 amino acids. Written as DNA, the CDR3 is TGCGCCAGCAGCTTTGTGGTAGGGAACACTGAAGCTTTCTTT. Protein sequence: CASSFVVGNTEAFF.

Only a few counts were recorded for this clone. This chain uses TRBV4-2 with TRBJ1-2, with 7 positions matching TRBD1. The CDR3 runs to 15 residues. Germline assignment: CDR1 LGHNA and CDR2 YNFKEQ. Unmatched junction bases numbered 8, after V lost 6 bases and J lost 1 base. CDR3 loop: CASSPHRDSNYGYTF. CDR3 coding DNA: TGTGCCAGCAGTCCGCACCGGGACAGTAACTATGGCTACACCTTC.

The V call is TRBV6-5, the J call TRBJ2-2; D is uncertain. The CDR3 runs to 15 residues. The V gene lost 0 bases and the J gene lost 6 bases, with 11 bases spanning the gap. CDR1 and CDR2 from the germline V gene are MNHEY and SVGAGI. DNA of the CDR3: TGTGCCAGCAGTTACTCGAGTAGATTACCCGGGGAGCTGTTTTTT. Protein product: CASSYSSRLPGELFF.

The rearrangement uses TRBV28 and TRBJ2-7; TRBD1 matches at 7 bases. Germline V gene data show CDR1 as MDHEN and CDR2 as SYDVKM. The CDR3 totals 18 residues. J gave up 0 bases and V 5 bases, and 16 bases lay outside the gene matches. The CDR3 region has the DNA TGTGCCAGCAGTGGGACCCAGGTTGTCAGGGGGAGCTCCTACGAGCAGTACTTC. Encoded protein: CASSGTQVVRGSSYEQYF.

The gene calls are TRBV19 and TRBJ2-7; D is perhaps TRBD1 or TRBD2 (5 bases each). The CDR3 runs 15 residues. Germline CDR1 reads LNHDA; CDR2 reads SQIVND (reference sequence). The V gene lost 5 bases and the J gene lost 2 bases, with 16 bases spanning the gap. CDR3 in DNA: TGTGCCAGTAGTCCGTTAAGGGACCGACCCTACGAGCAGTACTTC. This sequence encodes CASSPLRDRPYEQYF.

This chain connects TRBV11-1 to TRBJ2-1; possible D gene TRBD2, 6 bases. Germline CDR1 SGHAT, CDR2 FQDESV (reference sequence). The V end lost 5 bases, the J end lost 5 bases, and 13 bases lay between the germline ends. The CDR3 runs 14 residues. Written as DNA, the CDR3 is TGTGCCAGCAGCCGACCGGGGGTTGACAATGAGCAGTTCTTC. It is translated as CASSRPGVDNEQFF.

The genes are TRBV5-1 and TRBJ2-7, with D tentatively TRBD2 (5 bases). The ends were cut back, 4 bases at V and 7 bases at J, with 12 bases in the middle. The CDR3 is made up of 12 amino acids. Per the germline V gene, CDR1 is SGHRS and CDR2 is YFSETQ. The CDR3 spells CASSPSSGEQYF. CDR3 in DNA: TGCGCCAGCAGCCCGTCGTCGGGGGAGCAGTACTTC.

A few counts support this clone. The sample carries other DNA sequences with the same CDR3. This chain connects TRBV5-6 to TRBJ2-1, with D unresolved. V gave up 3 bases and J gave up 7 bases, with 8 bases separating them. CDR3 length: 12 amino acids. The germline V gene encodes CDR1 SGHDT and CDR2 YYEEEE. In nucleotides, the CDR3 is TGTGCCAGCAGCTCCGGTGGGAATGAGCAGTTCTTC. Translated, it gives CASSSGGNEQFF.

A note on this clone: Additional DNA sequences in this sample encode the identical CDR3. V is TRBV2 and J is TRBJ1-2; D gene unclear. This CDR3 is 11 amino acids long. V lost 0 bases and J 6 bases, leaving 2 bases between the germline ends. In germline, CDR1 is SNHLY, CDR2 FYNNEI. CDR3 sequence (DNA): TGTGCCAGCAGTGAAGCGGATGGCTACACCTTC. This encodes CASSEADGYTF. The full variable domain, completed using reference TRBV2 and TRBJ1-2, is EPEVTQTPSHQVTQMGQEVILRCVPISNHLYFYWYRQILGQKVEFLVSFYNNEISEKSEIFDDQFSVERPDGSNFTLKIRSTKLEDSAMYFCASSEADGYTFGSGTRLTVV.

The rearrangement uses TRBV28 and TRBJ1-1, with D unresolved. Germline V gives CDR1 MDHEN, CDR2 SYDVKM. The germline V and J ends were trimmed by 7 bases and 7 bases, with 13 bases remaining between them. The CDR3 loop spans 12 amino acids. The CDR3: CASIARWSEAFF. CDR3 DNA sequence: TGTGCCAGCATTGCCAGGTGGAGTGAAGCTTTCTTT.

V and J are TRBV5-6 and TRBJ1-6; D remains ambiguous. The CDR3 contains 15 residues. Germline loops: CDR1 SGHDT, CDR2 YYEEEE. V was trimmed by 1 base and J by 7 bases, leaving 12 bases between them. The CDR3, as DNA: TGTGCCAGCAGCTTGAGGGCGCTGGGGAATTCACCCCTCCACTTT. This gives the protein CASSLRALGNSPLHF.

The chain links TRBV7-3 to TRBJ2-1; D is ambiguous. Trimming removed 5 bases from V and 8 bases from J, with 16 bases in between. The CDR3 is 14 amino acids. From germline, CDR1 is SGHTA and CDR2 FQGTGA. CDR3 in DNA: TGTGCCAGCAGCGCCGCAATGCAAGGAGATGAGCAGTTCTTC. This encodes CASSAAMQGDEQFF.

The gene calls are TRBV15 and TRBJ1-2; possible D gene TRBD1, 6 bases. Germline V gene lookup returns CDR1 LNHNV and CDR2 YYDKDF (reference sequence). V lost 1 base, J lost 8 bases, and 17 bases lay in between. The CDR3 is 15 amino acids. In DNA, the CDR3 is TGTGCCACCAGCAGAGGCCCCCCGGGGGCCCGGGGCTACACCTTC. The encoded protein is CATSRGPPGARGYTF. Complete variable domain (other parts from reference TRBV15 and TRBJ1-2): DAMVIQNPRYQVTQFGKPVTLSCSQTLNHNVMYWYQQKSSQAPKLLFHYYDKDFNNEADTPDNFQSRRPNTSFCFLDIRSPGLGDTAMYLCATSRGPPGARGYTFGSGTRLTVV.

The CDR3 region has the DNA TGTGCCAGCAGCACTTTGGGGGGAGGCTACACCTTC. Translating gives CASSTLGGGYTF. The V gene is TRBV9, the J gene TRBJ1-2; a weak D match, TRBD1 (5 bases). Trimming removed 4 bases at V and 8 bases at J, with 12 bases between. CDR1 SGDLS and CDR2 YYNGEE come from the germline V gene. The CDR3 runs to 12 residues.

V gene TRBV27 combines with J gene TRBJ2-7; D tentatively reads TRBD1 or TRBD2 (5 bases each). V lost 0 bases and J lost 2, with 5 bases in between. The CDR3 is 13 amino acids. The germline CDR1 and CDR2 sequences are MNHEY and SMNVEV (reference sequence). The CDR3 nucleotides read TGTGCCAGCAGTTTATCGGGGGCCTACGAGCAGTACTTC. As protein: CASSLSGAYEQYF.

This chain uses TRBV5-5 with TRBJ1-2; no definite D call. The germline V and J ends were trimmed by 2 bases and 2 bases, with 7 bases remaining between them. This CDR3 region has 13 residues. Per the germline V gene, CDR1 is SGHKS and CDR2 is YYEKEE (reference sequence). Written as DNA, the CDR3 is TGTGCCAGCAGCTTAGCCAGGAACTATGGCTACACCTTC. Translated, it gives CASSLARNYGYTF.

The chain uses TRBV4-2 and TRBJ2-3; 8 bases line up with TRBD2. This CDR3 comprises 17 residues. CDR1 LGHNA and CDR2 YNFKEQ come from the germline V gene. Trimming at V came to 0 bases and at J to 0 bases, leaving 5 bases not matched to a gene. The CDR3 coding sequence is TGTGCCAGCAGCCAAGACGTACTAGCGGTTAGCACAGATACGCAGTATTTT. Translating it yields CASSQDVLAVSTDTQYF.

CDR3 DNA: TGTGCCAGCAGCTTAGAGGCGGCGGGAGGAAACACCATATATTTT. Translating it yields CASSLEAAGGNTIYF. The V gene is TRBV7-2, the J gene TRBJ1-3, with D unresolved. V shed 1 base and J shed 4 bases, with 11 bases lying between them. In germline, CDR1 is SGHTA, CDR2 FQGNSA. CDR3 length: 15 residues.

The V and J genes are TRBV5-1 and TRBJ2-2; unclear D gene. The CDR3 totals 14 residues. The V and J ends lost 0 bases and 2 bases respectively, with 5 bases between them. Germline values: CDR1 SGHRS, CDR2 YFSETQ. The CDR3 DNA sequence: TGCGCCAGCAGCTTGGTAGAAAACACCGGGGAGCTGTTTTTT. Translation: CASSLVENTGELFF.